This T cell receptor beta chain was observed in a study of blood T cell repertoires in COVID-19 (dated by TCRdb to 2018 to 2020). As for the study more broadly: Samples covering the acute and convalescent phases of COVID-19 were provided by collaborators in the United States, Italy and Spain. The prospective study material was composed of cDNA or gDNA derived from T cells, B-cell-depleted T cells, or PBMCs. Deeply sampled blood TCRbeta repertoires from subjects exposed to, actively infected with, or recovered from COVID-19 were included in the dataset. A freely available public database, intended as a resource for researchers studying the immune response to SARS-CoV-2, is where the repertoires were released. Samples were obtained from the ongoing ImmuneRACE study (first 160 participants) and from 1,254 subjects provided by 6 global collaborators. Sample metadata almost always included a de-identified subject ID, COVID-19 status, age in years and sex. Where available, HLA class I and class II types were obtained from metadata supplied by the sample provider rather than from assay-based typing.

The collaborating institutions used their own protocols to collect whole blood in K2EDTA tubes. Collaborator samples were shipped for TCRbeta analysis as frozen whole blood, isolated PBMCs, or DNA extracted from either sample type. With regard to this clone: The antigen it binds to is not known. No base quality values were provided; no much bigger clone lies one nucleotide off.

The germline V gene encodes CDR1 SEHNR and CDR2 FQNEAQ (reference sequence). Germline trimming: 5 bases from V, 4 bases from J; junction bases outside gene matches: 5. There are 15 amino acids in the CDR3, from cysteine to phenylalanine inclusive. Kept here is only the CDR3 DNA, which spans 45 bases and is read in frame from base 1. The immunoSEQ Assay, a bias-controlled multiplex PCR, was used to amplify TCRbeta CDR3 regions from genomic DNA. The paper's processing steps were these. Nucleated cell counts per sample were estimated from amplification of reference gene primers within the assay. Sequence reads were collapsed and filtered to measure the absolute abundance of every unique TCRbeta CDR3 rearrangement. For each sample, productive Simpson clonality was calculated as the square root of Simpson's diversity index over productive rearrangements. Entries here come from immuneACCESS through TCRdb and include only in-frame sequences with V and J called. Some clones fail to appear in such tables; in the studies checked, an unresolved V gene covers under half of the shortfall, and the cause of the remainder is unknown. D and trimming come from the DNA, and the V and J calls and clone size come from that table. This sample has tens of thousands of clones in its table, and around four fifths of those were observed once. The ten top clones hold roughly 5% of the sample.

The investigation overall reported the following: The amount of clinical and demographic metadata varied by source and participant and was provided uncurated.

The origin of this receptor is a man aged 70-80 years with acute or convalescent COVID-19. Sequencing used peripheral blood. The V and J segments used are TRBV7-9 and TRBJ2-1; 10 of the junction bases match TRBD1. Read as DNA, the sequence is TGTGCCAGCAGCCCTGGACAGGGGGAGTACAATGAGCAGTTCTTC. The encoded protein is CASSPGQGEYNEQFF.